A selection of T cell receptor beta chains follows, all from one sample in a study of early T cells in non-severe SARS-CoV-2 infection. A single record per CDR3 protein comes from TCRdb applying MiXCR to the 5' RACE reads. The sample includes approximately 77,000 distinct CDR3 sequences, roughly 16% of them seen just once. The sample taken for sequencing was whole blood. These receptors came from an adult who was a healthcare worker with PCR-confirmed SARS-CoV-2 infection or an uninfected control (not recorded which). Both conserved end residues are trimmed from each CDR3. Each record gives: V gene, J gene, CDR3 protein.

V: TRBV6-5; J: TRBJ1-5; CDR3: ASSYTATGPQH
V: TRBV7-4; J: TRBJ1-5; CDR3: ASSYREGCNQPQH
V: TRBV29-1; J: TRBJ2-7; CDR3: SAKGAGKEQY
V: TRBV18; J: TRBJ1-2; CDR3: ASSPGHGPNYGYT
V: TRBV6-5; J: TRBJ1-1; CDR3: ASSLAGMNTEAF
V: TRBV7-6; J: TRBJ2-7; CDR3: ASSPRGGTYEQY
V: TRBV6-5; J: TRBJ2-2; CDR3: ASSDSGAPTGELF
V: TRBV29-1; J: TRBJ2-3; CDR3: GVEDSGASTDTQY
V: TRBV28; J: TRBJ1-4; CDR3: ASTLGGGDEKLF
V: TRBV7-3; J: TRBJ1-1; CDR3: ASSSTGEHTEAF
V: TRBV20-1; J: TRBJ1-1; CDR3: SAGQGGTEAF
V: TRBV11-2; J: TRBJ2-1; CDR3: ASSGYLRDRVHNEQF
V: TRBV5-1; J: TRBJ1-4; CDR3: ASSTAGRYEKLF
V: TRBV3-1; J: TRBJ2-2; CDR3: ASRSGTYTRELF
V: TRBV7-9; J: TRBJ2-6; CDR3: ASSLVGDPGANVLT
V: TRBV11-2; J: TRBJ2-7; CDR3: ASSLVVRANYEQY
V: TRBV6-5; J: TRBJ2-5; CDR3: ASSLSWSGRETQY
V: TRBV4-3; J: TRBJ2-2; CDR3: ASSQTGYTGELF
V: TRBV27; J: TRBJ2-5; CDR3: ASSGKETQY
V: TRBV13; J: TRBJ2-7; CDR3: ASRIRLAAKTTYEQY
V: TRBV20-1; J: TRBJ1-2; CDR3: SARALGQGAVGYGYT
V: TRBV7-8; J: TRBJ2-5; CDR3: ASRRRLQGAQETQY
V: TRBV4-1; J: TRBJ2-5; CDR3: ASRPGQGVETQY